Sequencing of this TCR beta chain was carried out in a study of pediatric ulcerative colitis. Overall study findings and caveats: Rectal pinch biopsies may include blood-derived T cells.

During colonoscopy, one to two rectal pinch biopsies were collected. Using immunoSEQ multiplex PCR, the repertoire was profiled, and TCRdb retains in-frame clones only, with some absent. In the table there are 44,000 or so clones, around 79% of which are singletons. In its sample, this clone is medium-sized. Its cognate antigen is unknown. This CDR3 contains 15 residues. Looked up from germline, CDR1 is MGHRA and CDR2 is YSYEKL. Trimming shortened V by 2 bases and J by 10 bases, and 18 bases separated the two germline ends. The sample taken for sequencing was gut tissue. The TCR originated in a girl between 5 and 17 years old with moderate ulcerative colitis. This chain uses TRBV4-1 with TRBJ1-5; D is unresolved. This CDR3 reads CASSQSHLLTEPQHF. CDR3 in DNA: TGCGCCAGCAGCCAATCTCACCTCCTAACTGAACCCCAGCATTTT.